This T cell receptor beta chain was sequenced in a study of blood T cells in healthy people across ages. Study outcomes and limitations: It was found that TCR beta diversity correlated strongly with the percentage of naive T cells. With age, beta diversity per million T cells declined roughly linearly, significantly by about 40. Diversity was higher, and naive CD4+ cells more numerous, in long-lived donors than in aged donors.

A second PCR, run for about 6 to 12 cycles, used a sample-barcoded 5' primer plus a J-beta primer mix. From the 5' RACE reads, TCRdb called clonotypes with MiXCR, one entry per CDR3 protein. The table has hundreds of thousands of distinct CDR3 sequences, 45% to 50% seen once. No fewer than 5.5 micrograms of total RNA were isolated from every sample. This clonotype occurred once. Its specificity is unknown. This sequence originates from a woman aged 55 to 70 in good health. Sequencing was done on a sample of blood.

This chain's CDR3 is CASSQDNPYVAGELFF. CDR3 in DNA: TGCGCCAGCAGCCAAGATAACCCCTACGTCGCCGGGGAGCTGTTTTTT. The chain combines TRBV4-3 with TRBJ2-2, with D uncertain. CDR1 LGHNA and CDR2 YSLEER come from the germline V gene. This CDR3 is built from 16 residues. With 0 bases removed from V and 6 bases from J, the gap between germline ends came to 14 bases.